This T cell receptor (beta chain) derives from a study of T cell responses to AZD1222 COVID-19 vaccine. The overall study: Pooling of second doses given at about 4 or about 12 weeks was done.

Notes on this clone: Its specificity is unknown.

Generated by immunoSEQ multiplex PCR, the TCRdb table keeps only in-frame clones and is missing some. The sample shows some 120,000 clones, about 90% of them seen only once. Findings and limits, study-wide: Nearly half of the spike-specific TCRs reportedly recognize variant regions that carry no mutations. Females outnumbered males among donors, who were mostly white British; clonal diversity was possibly underestimated.

Trimming removed 5 bases at V and 0 bases at J, with 8 bases between. Germline CDR1 reads LNHDA; CDR2 reads SQIVND (reference sequence). There are 14 residues in the CDR3. The TCR originated in an adult in good health. V is TRBV19 and J is TRBJ1-5; D not certain. The starting material was peripheral blood, obtained on day 0 of AZD1222 vaccination. The CDR3 reads CASSVPSSNQPQHF. As DNA, the CDR3 is TGTGCCAGTAGTGTACCTAGTAGCAATCAGCCCCAGCATTTT.